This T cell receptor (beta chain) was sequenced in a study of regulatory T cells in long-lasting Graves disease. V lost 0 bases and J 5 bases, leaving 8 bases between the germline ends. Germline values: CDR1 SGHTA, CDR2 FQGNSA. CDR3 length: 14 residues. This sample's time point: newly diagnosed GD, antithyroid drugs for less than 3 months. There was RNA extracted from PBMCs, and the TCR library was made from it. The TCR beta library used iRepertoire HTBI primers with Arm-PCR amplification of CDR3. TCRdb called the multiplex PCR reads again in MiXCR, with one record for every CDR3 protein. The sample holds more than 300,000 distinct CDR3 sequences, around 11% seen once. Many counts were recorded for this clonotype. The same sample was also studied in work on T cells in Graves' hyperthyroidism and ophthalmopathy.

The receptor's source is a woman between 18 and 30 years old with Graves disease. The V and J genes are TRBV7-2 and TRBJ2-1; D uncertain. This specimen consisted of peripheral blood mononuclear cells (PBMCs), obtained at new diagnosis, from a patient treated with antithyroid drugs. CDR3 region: CASSLAGLNNEQFF. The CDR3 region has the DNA TGTGCCAGCAGCTTAGCTGGGCTGAACAATGAGCAGTTCTTC.